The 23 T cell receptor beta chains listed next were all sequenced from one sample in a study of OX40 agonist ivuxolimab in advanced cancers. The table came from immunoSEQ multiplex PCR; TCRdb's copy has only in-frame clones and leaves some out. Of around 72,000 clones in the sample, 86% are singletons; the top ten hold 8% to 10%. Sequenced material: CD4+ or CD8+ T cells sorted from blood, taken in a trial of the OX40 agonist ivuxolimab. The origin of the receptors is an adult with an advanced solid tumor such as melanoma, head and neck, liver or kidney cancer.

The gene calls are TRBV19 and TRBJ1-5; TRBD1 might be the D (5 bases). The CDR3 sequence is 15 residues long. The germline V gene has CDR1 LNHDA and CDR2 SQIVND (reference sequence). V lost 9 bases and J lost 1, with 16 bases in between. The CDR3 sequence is CASKGQGGSNQPQHF. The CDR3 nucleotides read TGTGCCAGCAAGGGCCAGGGAGGGAGCAATCAGCCCCAGCATTTT.

This CDR3 reads CASSPLVFQETQYF. The CDR3 DNA reads as TGTGCCAGCAGCCCACTGGTTTTCCAAGAGACCCAGTACTTC. The rearrangement uses TRBV7-7 and TRBJ2-5; no clear D. Trimming stripped 5 bases from V and 1 base from J, with 11 bases between. There are 14 residues in the CDR3. Germline V gives CDR1 SSHAT, CDR2 FNYEAQ (reference sequence).

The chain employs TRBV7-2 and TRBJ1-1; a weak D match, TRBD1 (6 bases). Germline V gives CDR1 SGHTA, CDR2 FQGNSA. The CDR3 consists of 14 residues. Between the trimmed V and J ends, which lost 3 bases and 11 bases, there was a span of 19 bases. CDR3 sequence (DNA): TGTGCCAGCAGCTTCCGGGACAATTCGGTGGGGGCTTTCTTT. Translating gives CASSFRDNSVGAFF. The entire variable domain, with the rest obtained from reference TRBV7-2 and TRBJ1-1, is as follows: GAGVSQSPSNKVTEKGKDVELRCDPISGHTALYWYRQSLGQGLEFLIYFQGNSAPDKSGLPSDRFSAERTGGSVSTLTIQRTQQEDSAVYLCASSFRDNSVGAFFGQGTRLTVV.

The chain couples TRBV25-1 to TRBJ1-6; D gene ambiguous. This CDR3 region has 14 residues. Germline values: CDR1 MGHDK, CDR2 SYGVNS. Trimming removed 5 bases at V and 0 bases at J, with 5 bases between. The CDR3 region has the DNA TGTGCCAGCAGTCCAAGCTCCTATAATTCACCCCTCCACTTT. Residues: CASSPSSYNSPLHF.

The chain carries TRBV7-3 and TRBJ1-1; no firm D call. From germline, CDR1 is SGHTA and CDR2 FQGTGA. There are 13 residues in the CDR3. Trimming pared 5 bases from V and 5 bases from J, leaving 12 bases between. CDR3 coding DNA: TGTGCCAGCAGCCAGGACGGCCAGACTGAAGCTTTCTTT. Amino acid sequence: CASSQDGQTEAFF.

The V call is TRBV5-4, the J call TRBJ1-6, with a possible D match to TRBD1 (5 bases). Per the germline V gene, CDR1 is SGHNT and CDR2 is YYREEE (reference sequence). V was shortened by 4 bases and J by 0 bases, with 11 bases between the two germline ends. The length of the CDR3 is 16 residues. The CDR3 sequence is CASSPQGSSYNSPLHF. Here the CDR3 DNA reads TGTGCCAGCAGCCCGCAGGGCAGCTCCTATAATTCACCCCTCCACTTT.

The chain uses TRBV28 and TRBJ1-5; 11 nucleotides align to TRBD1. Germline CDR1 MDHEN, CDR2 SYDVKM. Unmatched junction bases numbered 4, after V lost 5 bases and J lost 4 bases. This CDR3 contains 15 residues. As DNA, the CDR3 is TGTGCCAGCAGTCTCCGGGACAGGGGGAATCAGCCCCAGCATTTT. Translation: CASSLRDRGNQPQHF.

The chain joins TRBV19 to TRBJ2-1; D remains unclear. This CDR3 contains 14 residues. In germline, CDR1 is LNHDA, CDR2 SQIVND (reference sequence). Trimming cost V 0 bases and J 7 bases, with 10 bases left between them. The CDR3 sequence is CASSIDHTINEQFF. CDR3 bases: TGTGCCAGTAGTATAGATCATACCATAAATGAGCAGTTCTTC.

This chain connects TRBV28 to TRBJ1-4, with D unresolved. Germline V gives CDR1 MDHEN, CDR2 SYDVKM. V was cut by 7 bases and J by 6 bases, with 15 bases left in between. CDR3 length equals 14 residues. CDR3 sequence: CASTSTGGYEKLFF. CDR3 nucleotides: TGTGCCAGCACCTCGACGGGCGGGTATGAAAAACTGTTTTTT.

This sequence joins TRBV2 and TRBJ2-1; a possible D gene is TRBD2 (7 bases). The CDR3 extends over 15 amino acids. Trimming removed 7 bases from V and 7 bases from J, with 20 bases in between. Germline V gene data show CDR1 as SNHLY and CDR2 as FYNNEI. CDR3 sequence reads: CASTQGGVVSNEQFF. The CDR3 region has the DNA TGTGCCAGCACCCAAGGGGGGGTAGTATCGAATGAGCAGTTCTTC.

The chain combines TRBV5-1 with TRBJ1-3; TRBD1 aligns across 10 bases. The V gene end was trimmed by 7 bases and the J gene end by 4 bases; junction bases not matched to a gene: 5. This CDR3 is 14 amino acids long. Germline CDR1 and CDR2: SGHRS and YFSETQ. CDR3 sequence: CASQTGGKGNTIYF. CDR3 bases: TGCGCCAGCCAGACAGGGGGCAAAGGAAACACCATATATTTT.

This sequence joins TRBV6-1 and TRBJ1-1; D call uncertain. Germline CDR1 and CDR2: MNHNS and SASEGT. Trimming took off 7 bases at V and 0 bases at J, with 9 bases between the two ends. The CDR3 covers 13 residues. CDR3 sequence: CASTPGMNTEAFF. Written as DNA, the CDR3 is TGTGCCAGCACCCCGGGCATGAACACTGAAGCTTTCTTT.

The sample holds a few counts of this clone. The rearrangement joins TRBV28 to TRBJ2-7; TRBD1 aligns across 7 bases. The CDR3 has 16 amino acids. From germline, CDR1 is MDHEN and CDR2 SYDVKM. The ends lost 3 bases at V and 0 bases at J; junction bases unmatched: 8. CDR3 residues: CASSFTLRGLSYEQYF. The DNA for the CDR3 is TGTGCCAGCAGTTTTACGCTGAGGGGGCTCTCCTACGAGCAGTACTTC.

CDR3 coding DNA: TGTGCCAGCAGCTCACGACTAGCGGGGGGGAACACCGGGGAGCTGTTTTTT. The encoded protein is CASSSRLAGGNTGELFF. The chain recombines TRBV5-4 with TRBJ2-2; 13 nucleotides agree with TRBD2. The V segment lost 3 bases and the J segment 1 base; nucleotides outside the gene matches: 3. The CDR3 runs to 17 residues. CDR1 is SGHNT and CDR2 is YYREEE in the germline V gene (reference sequence).

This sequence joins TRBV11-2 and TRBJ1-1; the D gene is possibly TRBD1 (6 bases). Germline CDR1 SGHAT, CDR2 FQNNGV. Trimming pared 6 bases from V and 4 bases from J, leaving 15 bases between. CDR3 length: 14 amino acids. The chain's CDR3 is CASSQARGSTEAFF. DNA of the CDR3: TGTGCCAGCAGTCAAGCCAGGGGATCCACTGAAGCTTTCTTT.

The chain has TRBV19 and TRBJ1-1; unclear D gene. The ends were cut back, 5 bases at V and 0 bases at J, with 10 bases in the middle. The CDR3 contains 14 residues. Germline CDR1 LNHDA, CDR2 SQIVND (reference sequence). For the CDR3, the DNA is TGTGCCAGTAGTTTTGACTTCATGAACACTGAAGCTTTCTTT. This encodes CASSFDFMNTEAFF.

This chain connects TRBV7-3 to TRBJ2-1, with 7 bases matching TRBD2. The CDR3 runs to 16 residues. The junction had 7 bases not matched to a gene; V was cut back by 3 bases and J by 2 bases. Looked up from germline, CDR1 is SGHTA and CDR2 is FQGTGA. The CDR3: CASSFQAAGAYNEQFF. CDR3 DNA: TGTGCCAGCAGCTTTCAGGCGGCGGGGGCCTACAATGAGCAGTTCTTC.

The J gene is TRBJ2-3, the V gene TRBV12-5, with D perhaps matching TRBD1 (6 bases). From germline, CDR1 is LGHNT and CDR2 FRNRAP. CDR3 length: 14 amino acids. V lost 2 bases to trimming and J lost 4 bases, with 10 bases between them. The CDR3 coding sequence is TGTGCTAGTGGTTTGACAGGGAAGGCAGATACGCAGTATTTT. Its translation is CASGLTGKADTQYF.

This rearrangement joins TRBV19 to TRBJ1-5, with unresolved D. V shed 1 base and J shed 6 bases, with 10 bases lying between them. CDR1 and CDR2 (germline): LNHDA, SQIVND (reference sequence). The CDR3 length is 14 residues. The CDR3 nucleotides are TGTGCCAGTAGTATAGGTGGGTTTGGTCAGCCCCAGCATTTT. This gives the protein CASSIGGFGQPQHF.

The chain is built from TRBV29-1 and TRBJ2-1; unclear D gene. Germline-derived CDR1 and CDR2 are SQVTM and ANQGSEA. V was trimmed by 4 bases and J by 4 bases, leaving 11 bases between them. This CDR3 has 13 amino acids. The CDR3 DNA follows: TGCAGCGTTGGGGTCAGAACATACAATGAGCAGTTCTTC. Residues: CSVGVRTYNEQFF.

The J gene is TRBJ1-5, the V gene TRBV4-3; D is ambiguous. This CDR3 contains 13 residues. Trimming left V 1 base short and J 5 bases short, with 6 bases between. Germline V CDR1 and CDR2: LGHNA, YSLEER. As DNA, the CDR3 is TGCGCCAGCAGCCAAGCCACGGATCAGCCCCAGCATTTT. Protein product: CASSQATDQPQHF.

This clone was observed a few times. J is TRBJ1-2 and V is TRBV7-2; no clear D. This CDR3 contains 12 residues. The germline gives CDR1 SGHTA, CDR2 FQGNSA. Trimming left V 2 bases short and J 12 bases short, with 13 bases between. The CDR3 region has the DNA TGTGCCAGCAGCTTAAAAGGGTCGGCCGACACCTTC. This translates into CASSLKGSADTF.

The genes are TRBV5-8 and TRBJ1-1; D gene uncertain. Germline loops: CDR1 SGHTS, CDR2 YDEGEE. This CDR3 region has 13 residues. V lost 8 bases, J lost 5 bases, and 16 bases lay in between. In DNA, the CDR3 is TGTGCCAGTCAAATAGGTGATAGTACTGAAGCTTTCTTT. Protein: CASQIGDSTEAFF.